Sequencing of this T cell receptor (beta chain) was carried out in a study of human T cells and chemical hapten exposure. The library labeled individual cDNA molecules by adding unique molecular identifiers to them. One entry per CDR3 protein results from TCRdb running MiXCR on the RACE reads. The sample has about 190,000 distinct CDR3 sequences, approximately 24% seen once. This clonotype occurred a few times. Antigen: not known. Specified time point: patch test 3, about 24 weeks after DPC sensitization. Specified treatment: therapeutic diphenylcyclopropenone sensitization with weekly scalp DPC. Overall study findings and caveats: It was expanded TCRs that formed significantly more large CDR3 similarity clusters than controls did. Each of the donors had alopecia, so their immune responses may not resemble those of healthy people. Unchanged with DPC sensitization were TCRs above 1 in 1000 frequency.

The CDR3 has 14 residues. V gave up 7 bases and J gave up 6 bases, with 19 bases separating them. Germline CDR1 reads ENHRY; CDR2 reads SYGVKD. The TCR originated in a woman in her 40s with alopecia areata. Some clones in this sample may be carry-over from other donors' samples. This sequence joins TRBV10-3 and TRBJ2-7; a possible D gene is TRBD2 (5 bases). The source was whole blood, collected in connection with sensitization to the hapten diphenylcyclopropenone (DPC). The CDR3 loop is CAITATMEVSEQYF. The DNA for the CDR3 is TGTGCCATCACCGCGACAATGGAGGTCTCCGAGCAGTACTTC.